This T cell receptor (beta chain) was observed in a study of T cells after yellow fever vaccination (dated by TCRdb to between 2017 and 2020). The study in broad terms: Memory subsets (EM, EMRA, CM and Tscm) were sorted on a BD FACS Aria III using CD3, CD45RA, CCR7 and CD95 staining. The SMART-Seq v4 Ultra Low Input RNA kit was used to prepare libraries from fractions with low cell numbers. To follow T-cell clones before and after primary and booster YFV17D yellow fever vaccination, bulk TCR alpha and beta repertoires were sequenced over time. Two healthy male donors, one aged 18 to 29 and one aged 30 to 40 years, made up the cohort. Blood was collected at multiple timepoints before and after primary and secondary immunization, and bulk PBMC replicates and cell subsets were isolated. Sorting of memory subsets took place on days 0, 15 and 45 and at 18 months after primary vaccination, as well as on days 0, 15 and 45 after the 30-year booster.

Including the terminal cysteine and phenylalanine, the CDR3 comprises 12 residues. Only the CDR3 DNA stays, 36 bases, in frame from base 1. The germline V gene sets CDR1 to SGHTA and CDR2 to FQGNSA. V was cut back by 7 bases and J by 6 bases, leaving a gap of 13 bases between them. TCR cDNA was synthesized by 5'RACE template switching, which introduced a universal primer site and unique molecular identifiers. Priming for cDNA synthesis came from both the TCR alpha and TCR beta constant segments. Two PCR steps were used to amplify libraries, with sample barcodes and sequencing adapters being added in the second step. Libraries were sequenced on Illumina HiSeq 2500 (2x100 bp) or NovaSeq (2x150 bp). The authors' analysis ran thus. Demultiplexing of reads and collapsing into UMI consensus sequences were performed with MIGEC, and V(D)J alignment was carried out with MiXCR. Vaccine-responding clonotypes were identified with edgeR using replicate PBMC samples, with FDR below 0.01 and a log2 fold change above 5 up to day 15 being required. Each bulk clonotype was labeled CD4 or CD8 based on which sequenced repertoire, CD4 or CD8, contained the clonotype at higher abundance. Clonotype frequencies in memory subsets were weighted by FACS-sorted cell numbers to estimate each clone's distribution across memory phenotypes. TCRdb redid the processing of the public reads, applying fastp at Q25 and MiXCR, and retained in-frame beta chains. Rows are unified per CDR3 protein, each entry keeping the most common DNA and genes. The V and J calls were not made by the authors but by TCRdb's processing. In this sample the table shows roughly 45,000 distinct CDR3 sequences, around 6.4% of which occur a single time. 8% to 13% of the sample lies in the top ten.

The intended sense of this specimen's treatment or condition label: live attenuated yellow fever vaccine strain. A standard Ficoll-Paque protocol was used to isolate PBMCs from peripheral blood. For sorted memory subsets, RNA extraction was done with the RNeasy Micro Kit. In this sample, this clonotype turned up many times. Qualities for individual bases were not recorded, and no much larger clone is one base off. Study-wide conclusions, independent of this receptor: FACS-sorted repertoires could contain abundant contaminating clonotypes from the bulk population, so computational filtering was required. Compared with the primary T-cell response, the secondary T-cell response was faster but weaker, reaching its peak on day 5 rather than on day 15. On day 0, almost all vaccine-responding clonotypes were found to be below detection in the sorted memory subsets. A small share of clonotypes occurred in both CD4 and CD8 compartments, likely arising from convergent recombination. The study included only two donors, which limits how far the findings can be generalized. After the booster, most of the clones that had expanded following primary vaccination were detected again (almost 98% of CD4 and 88% of CD8), which suggests that memory was broadly maintained.

The starting material was PBMCs, either bulk or a sorted T-cell subset (CD4+, CD8+, memory, or dextramer-sorted; not recorded which), obtained 45 days after the yellow fever booster vaccination. The rearranged chain carries TRBV7-2 and TRBJ2-7; a tentative D call is TRBD2 (5 bases match). The sequence was collected from a man aged 30-40 years who received the YFV17D yellow fever vaccine. The CDR3: CASTLEAGEQYF. The DNA reads TGTGCCAGCACCCTCGAGGCGGGCGAGCAGTACTTC.